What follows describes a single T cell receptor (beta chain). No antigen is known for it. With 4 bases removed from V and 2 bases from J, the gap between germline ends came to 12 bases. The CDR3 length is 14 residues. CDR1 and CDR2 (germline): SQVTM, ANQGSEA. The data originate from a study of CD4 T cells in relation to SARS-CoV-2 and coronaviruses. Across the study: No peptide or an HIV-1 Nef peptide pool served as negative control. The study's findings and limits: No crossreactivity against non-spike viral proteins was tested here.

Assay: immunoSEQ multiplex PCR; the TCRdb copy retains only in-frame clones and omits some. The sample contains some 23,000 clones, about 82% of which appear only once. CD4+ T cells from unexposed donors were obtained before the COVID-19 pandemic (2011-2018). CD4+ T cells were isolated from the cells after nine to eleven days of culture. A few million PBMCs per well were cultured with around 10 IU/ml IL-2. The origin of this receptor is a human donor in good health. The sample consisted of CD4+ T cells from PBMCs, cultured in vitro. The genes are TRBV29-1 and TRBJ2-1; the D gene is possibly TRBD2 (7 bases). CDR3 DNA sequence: TGCAGCGTTGCACCGGGGGGCCCCTACAATGAGCAGTTCTTC. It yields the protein CSVAPGGPYNEQFF.